The sequence of this T cell receptor (beta chain) was determined in a study of T-cell memory formation after mild COVID-19 (dated by TCRdb to about 2021). In the study overall: TCR sequence clusters from the two donors were found to be largely donor specific. In a couple of donors, T-cell clones that expanded and contracted after mild COVID-19 were tracked by sequencing TCRalpha and TCRbeta repertoires over time. Two young, previously healthy adult volunteers, one female and one male, were included in the cohort. What the study reported, not specific to this receptor: Contracting CD4+ clones were found mainly in CM and EM memory subsets, while CD8+ clones were enriched in EMRA. Some responding clones were detected in pre-infection memory, suggesting pre-existing cross-reactive memory T cells joined the SARS-CoV-2 response. SARS-CoV-2 specificity was not confirmed for the second-wave clones peaking on day 37. The study covered only a couple of mild cases, and larger cohorts including severe cases with pre-infection samples were considered necessary. Clones that contracted from day 15 to 85 showed balanced CD4/CD8 phenotypes, whereas a second wave of clones that expanded from day 15 to 37 leaned towards CD4+.

Sequencer: Illumina NovaSeq 6000. Using 5'RACE with constant-segment primers, TCRalpha and TCRbeta cDNA libraries were constructed, with sample barcodes and unique molecular identifiers added in the process. Trizol reagent was used to extract RNA from every sample. Libraries were amplified in two PCR steps, with a second sample barcode and Illumina TruSeq adapters added in the second step. The libraries were sequenced on an Illumina NovaSeq using 2 x 150 bp paired-end reads. In the original analysis: With migec v1.2.7, reads were demultiplexed and then collapsed into UMI-guided consensus sequences. With mixcr v2.1.11, UMI consensuses were aligned to TRA and TRB V and J templates and assembled into clonotypes. Clonotypes were classified as expanded or contracted when called significant by both edgeR and NoisET, with noise models trained on biological replicates. For edgeR calls, the cutoffs were a false discovery rate-adjusted p below 0.01 and a log2 fold-change threshold of 1. As an exploratory analysis of dynamics, max-normalized trajectories of the 1000 most abundant clonotypes were examined with PCA combined with hierarchical clustering. Separately sequenced CD4+ and CD8+ repertoires were used to assign a CD4 or CD8 phenotype to each responding clone. TCRdb handled the public reads itself, with Q25 trimming in fastp and clone calling in MiXCR, and kept productive beta chains. Rows are unified per CDR3 protein, each entry keeping the most common DNA and genes. Clone size and V and J calls follow TCRdb, not the original study. For this sample the table gives around 300,000 distinct CDR3 sequences, of which about 13% were detected only once. 20% to 25% of the sample comes from the top ten.

Worth noting for this clonotype: There is no known antigen for this receptor. Base qualities are missing; no much larger clone stands one base away.

Ficoll-Paque density gradient centrifugation was the method used to isolate PBMCs. Spanning cysteine to phenylalanine, the CDR3 consists of 15 amino acids. The read is trimmed to its CDR3 DNA, 45 bases read in frame from base 1. CDR1 LGHDT and CDR2 YNNKEL were looked up in the germline V gene (reference sequence). Germline trimming amounts to 4 bases on V and 6 bases on J, with 8 as the count of junction bases outside the gene matches. The specimen was PBMCs or a T cell subset sorted from them (not recorded which). The chain joins TRBV3-1 to TRBJ2-7; 11 junctional bases match TRBD1. The TCR originated in a man aged 18 to 30 who had mild COVID-19 (a few samples of this study predate the infection). The sample titles of this study are shuffled in the database, so cell type and time point are left out; the donor was told from shared clones. The CDR3: CASSPRDRGVIEQYF. The DNA reads TGTGCCAGCAGCCCTCGGGACAGGGGGGTCATCGAGCAGTACTTC.